This T cell receptor beta chain was sequenced for a study of blood T cells in healthy people across ages. For this clonotype: What it recognizes is unknown.

Study-wide points: Compared with aged donors, long-lived donors showed fewer expanded clones, suggesting selection. In the absence of known donor CMV status, changes in expanded clonotypes were possibly confounded.

The authors ran a second PCR of roughly 7 to 11 cycles using a sample-barcoded 5' primer and a J-beta primer mix. TCRdb called the 5' RACE reads again in MiXCR, with one record for every CDR3 protein. The table lists about a million distinct CDR3 sequences, 51% of them singletons, with about 22% in the top ten. Donors were systemically healthy Caucasian individuals from Russia aged about 6 to 100 years. The V and J ends lost 6 bases and 1 base, in that order; junction bases with no gene match: 15. The CDR3 covers 17 residues. Sequenced: blood. The sequence derives from a woman in her sixties or seventies in good health. The rearrangement links TRBV12-3 or TRBV12-4 to TRBJ2-7, with 7 bases aligning to TRBD2. This CDR3 is CASSYGGNVGTSYEQYF. In nucleotides, the CDR3 is TGTGCCAGCAGCTACGGGGGGAATGTGGGAACGTCCTACGAGCAGTACTTC.